A single sample gave rise to the 25 T cell receptor beta chains below, sequenced in a study of blood T cell repertoires in COVID-19. The protocol was immunoSEQ multiplex PCR, while the TCRdb copy is restricted to in-frame clones and leaves out a portion. The data hold approximately 190,000 clones, with about 88% observed a single time. The sample taken for sequencing was peripheral blood. The receptors shown here come from a man aged 25 to 40 with active or convalescent COVID-19.

The chain couples TRBV25-1 to TRBJ2-3; maybe TRBD2 (5 bases). The CDR3 is 18 amino acids. V was shortened by 1 base and J by 6 bases, with 23 bases between the two germline ends. The germline gives CDR1 MGHDK, CDR2 SYGVNS. The chain's CDR3 is CASSESWSGYPDMDTQYF. CDR3 bases: TGTGCCAGCAGTGAATCATGGTCGGGATACCCTGATATGGATACGCAGTATTTT.

This sequence joins TRBV11-2 and TRBJ2-7, with 8 bases identical to TRBD2. CDR1 SGHAT and CDR2 FQNNGV come from the germline V gene. CDR3 length equals 15 residues. The J segment lost 2 bases and the V segment lost 5 bases, leaving 8 bases of the junction unmatched. For the CDR3, the DNA is TGTGCCAGCAGCCGGAACCTAGCGGGTGCCTACGAGCAGTACTTC. It is translated as CASSRNLAGAYEQYF. Using reference TRBV11-2 and TRBJ2-7 for the parts outside the CDR3, the full variable domain is EAGVAQSPRYKIIEKRQSVAFWCNPISGHATLYWYQQILGQGPKLLIQFQNNGVVDDSQLPKDRFSAERLKGVDSTLKIQPAKLEDSAVYLCASSRNLAGAYEQYFGPGTRLTVT.

The rearrangement uses TRBV10-1 and TRBJ1-5, with unresolved D. Germline V gene data show CDR1 as WNHNN and CDR2 as SYGVQD (reference sequence). Trimming removed 2 bases at V and 4 bases at J, with 6 bases between. CDR3 length equals 13 residues. CDR3 DNA: TGCGCCAGCAGTGAGCGGGGAAATCAGCCCCAGCATTTT. It yields the protein CASSERGNQPQHF.

The CDR3 nucleotides are TGTGCCAGCAGTTACTCCAGCAGGCGCTCTGGAAACACCATATATTTT. This translates into CASSYSSRRSGNTIYF. This chain connects TRBV6-5 to TRBJ1-3; D uncertain. The CDR3 is 16 amino acids. Germline CDR1 is MNHEY and CDR2 is SVGAGI. Deletions cut 0 bases from V and 0 bases from J, with 9 bases between.

The rearrangement uses TRBV24-1 and TRBJ2-3; D is possibly TRBD2 (6 bases). Trimming cost V 9 bases and J 2 bases, with 11 bases left between them. This CDR3 has 13 residues. The V gene's germline CDR1 is KGHDR and CDR2 SFDVKD. This CDR3 reads CATAGLVTDTQYF. The CDR3, as DNA: TGTGCCACCGCGGGACTGGTCACAGATACGCAGTATTTT.

In its sample, this clone was seen once. The chain combines TRBV27 with TRBJ2-5, with D unresolved. Between the trimmed V and J ends, which lost 1 base and 0 bases, there was a span of 9 bases. Germline loops: CDR1 MNHEY, CDR2 SMNVEV (reference sequence). This CDR3 has 15 amino acids. The DNA of the CDR3 is TGTGCCAGCAGTTTATTAACACCGTACCAAGAGACCCAGTACTTC. Translation: CASSLLTPYQETQYF.

The chain links TRBV29-1 to TRBJ2-1, with 7 bases matching TRBD1. The CDR3 is made up of 14 amino acids. The germline V gene has CDR1 SQVTM and CDR2 ANQGSEA. V shed 2 bases, J shed 4 bases, and the junction held 5 bases outside the gene matches. The CDR3 protein is CSVELWDSYNEQFF. DNA for the CDR3: TGCAGCGTTGAACTCTGGGACAGTTACAATGAGCAGTTCTTC.

This clone was seen a few times. The gene calls are TRBV28 and TRBJ2-4; the match to TRBD1 covers 9 bases. The germline gives CDR1 MDHEN, CDR2 SYDVKM. V gave up 3 bases and J gave up 8 bases; unmatched junction bases: 8. There are 15 residues in the CDR3. The CDR3 DNA is TGTGCCAGCAGTTTTTGGGGACAGGGTCCGGACATTCAGTACTTC. Residues: CASSFWGQGPDIQYF.

The rearrangement joins TRBV30 to TRBJ2-3; tentatively, D is TRBD2 (6 bases). Trimming pared 0 bases from V and 0 bases from J, leaving 7 bases between. The CDR3 contains 14 residues. Germline lookup yields CDR1 GTSNPN and CDR2 SVGIG (reference sequence). The CDR3 reads CAWSVGTSTDTQYF. The CDR3 DNA reads TGTGCCTGGAGTGTGGGGACTAGCACAGATACGCAGTATTTT.

J is TRBJ2-1 and V is TRBV10-3; 11 positions match TRBD2. The CDR3 has 16 residues. CDR1 and CDR2 (germline): ENHRY, SYGVKD. After removal of 5 bases from V and 2 bases from J, the junction contained 5 bases not matched to a gene. This chain's CDR3 is CAISNLAGGPYNEQFF. CDR3 coding DNA: TGTGCCATCAGTAATTTAGCGGGAGGGCCCTACAATGAGCAGTTCTTC.

The chain is built from TRBV10-2 and TRBJ2-7, with 8 positions matching TRBD2. With V trimmed by 7 bases and J by 2 bases, 4 bases remained unmatched. CDR3 length: 13 amino acids. Germline V CDR1 and CDR2: WSHSY, SAAADI. The chain's CDR3 is CASTAGVTYEQYF. The DNA of the CDR3 is TGCGCCAGCACAGCGGGGGTGACCTACGAGCAGTACTTC.

The CDR3 region has the DNA TGTGCCACCAGAATGCCGAACGGTTATAATTCACCCCTCCACTTT. The encoded protein is CATRMPNGYNSPLHF. The rearrangement links TRBV15 to TRBJ1-6; D not resolved. This CDR3 has 15 amino acids. Germline CDR1 reads LNHNV; CDR2 reads YYDKDF (reference sequence). The ends were cut back, 6 bases at V and 4 bases at J, with 13 bases in the middle.

Only one count was recorded for this clone. V is TRBV2 and J is TRBJ2-4, with TRBD1 as a possible D gene (6 bases). CDR3 length equals 14 residues. Germline V gene data show CDR1 as SNHLY and CDR2 as FYNNEI. V lost 5 bases and J lost 8, with 16 bases in between. CDR3 bases: TGTGCCAGCAGTTTCCAGGGACATCCGGACATTCAGTACTTC. Its translation is CASSFQGHPDIQYF.

This chain joins TRBV10-3 and TRBJ1-2, with 7 positions matching TRBD1. V was clipped by 4 bases and J by 5 bases; unmatched bases: 4. CDR3 size: 13 residues. Germline V CDR1 and CDR2: ENHRY, SYGVKD. CDR3 nucleotides: TGTGCCATCAGTGGAGGGGGCGAGTATGGCTACACCTTC. Amino acids: CAISGGGEYGYTF.

The J gene is TRBJ2-1, the V gene TRBV19, with TRBD2 as a possible D gene (7 bases). Trimming took off 8 bases at V and 0 bases at J, with 14 bases between the two ends. This CDR3 region has 15 residues. Germline V lookup: CDR1 LNHDA, CDR2 SQIVND (reference sequence). The DNA of the CDR3 is TGTGCCAGTTCGGAGGGGGGGTACTCCTACAATGAGCAGTTCTTC. As protein: CASSEGGYSYNEQFF.

The chain employs TRBV5-1 and TRBJ2-7, with 9 nucleotides matching TRBD2. This CDR3 has 14 amino acids. The J segment lost 4 bases and the V segment lost 0 bases, leaving 2 bases of the junction unmatched. In germline, CDR1 is SGHRS, CDR2 YFSETQ. The chain's CDR3 is CASSLGGLAYEQYF. As DNA, the CDR3 is TGCGCCAGCAGCTTGGGGGGACTAGCTTACGAGCAGTACTTC.

This clone was observed a single time. The chain recombines TRBV11-2 with TRBJ2-7; D is unresolved. V was clipped by 5 bases and J by 6 bases, with 20 bases between them. CDR1 is SGHAT and CDR2 is FQNNGV in the germline V gene. CDR3 size: 15 residues. The CDR3 region is CASSPASLGYGEQYF. The CDR3 DNA follows: TGTGCCAGCAGCCCCGCGAGTCTGGGCTACGGCGAGCAGTACTTC.

This clone was seen more than once but under ten times. This rearrangement joins TRBV12-3 or TRBV12-4 to TRBJ1-1, with a tentative D call TRBD1 (5 bases). V was shortened by 8 bases and J by 3 bases, with 13 bases between the two germline ends. The CDR3 covers 13 residues. CDR3 in DNA: TGTGCCAGCGGCGGGGCGGGGGACACTGAAGCTTTCTTT. Translation: CASGGAGDTEAFF.

This clone has more than one count but fewer than ten. J is TRBJ2-1 and V is TRBV28, with 7 positions matching TRBD2. With V trimmed by 5 bases and J by 6 bases, 22 bases remained unmatched. The length of the CDR3 is 19 residues. Germline values: CDR1 MDHEN, CDR2 SYDVKM. CDR3 in amino acids: CASSPSTIAGGGSRNEQFF. In nucleotides, the CDR3 is TGTGCCAGCAGTCCATCTACGATAGCGGGTGGCGGGTCCCGCAATGAGCAGTTCTTC.

The chain links TRBV7-3 to TRBJ2-6; a weak D match, TRBD2 (5 bases). Germline CDR1 is SGHTA and CDR2 is FQGTGA. V was clipped by 5 bases and J by 0 bases, with 8 bases between them. The CDR3 totals 15 residues. The CDR3 sequence: CASSVGVSGANVLTF. CDR3 nucleotides: TGTGCCAGCAGCGTCGGGGTCTCTGGGGCCAACGTCCTGACTTTC. The variable domain in full, with the rest retrieved from reference TRBV7-3 and TRBJ2-6, is GAGVSQTPSNKVTEKGKYVELRCDPISGHTALYWYRQSLGQGPEFLIYFQGTGAADDSGLPNDRFFAVRPEGSVSTLKIQRTERGDSAVYLCASSVGVSGANVLTFGAGSRLTVL.

The chain carries TRBV2 and TRBJ2-1; tentative D call: TRBD1 (7 bases). This CDR3 contains 15 residues. Germline CDR1 and CDR2: SNHLY and FYNNEI. Trimming took 5 bases from V and 8 from J, leaving 19 bases between them. CDR3 protein: CASSQTGLPGDEQFF. The DNA for the CDR3 is TGTGCCAGCAGTCAGACAGGGTTACCGGGGGATGAGCAGTTCTTC.

V and J are TRBV7-3 and TRBJ2-1, with 15 positions matching TRBD2. The CDR3 loop spans 18 amino acids. Germline V gene sequence: CDR1 SGHTA, CDR2 FQGTGA. V shed 5 bases, J shed 3 bases, and the junction held 8 bases outside the gene matches. This chain's CDR3 is CASSAGLAGGRFYNEQFF. Here the CDR3 DNA reads TGTGCCAGCAGCGCGGGACTAGCGGGGGGTCGTTTCTACAATGAGCAGTTCTTC.

V gene TRBV7-8 combines with J gene TRBJ1-5; 9 positions match TRBD1. The CDR3 covers 18 residues. Trimming cost V 3 bases and J 5 bases; bases outside gene matches: 14. Germline V CDR1 and CDR2: SGHVS, FQNEAQ. CDR3 protein: CASSLIPPGTGSHQPQHF. CDR3 sequence (DNA): TGTGCCAGCAGCTTGATTCCTCCCGGGACAGGGTCTCATCAGCCCCAGCATTTT. The whole variable domain, filled in from reference TRBV7-8 and TRBJ1-5, reads GAGVSQSPRYKVAKRGQDVALRCDPISGHVSLFWYQQALGQGPEFLTYFQNEAQLDKSGLPSDRFFAERPEGSVSTLKIQRTQQEDSAVYLCASSLIPPGTGSHQPQHFGDGTRLSIL.

This clone has a single count. J is TRBJ2-1 and V is TRBV6-5; 8 nucleotides agree with TRBD2. Looked up from germline, CDR1 is MNHEY and CDR2 is SVGAGI. This CDR3 is built from 16 residues. V was pared by 4 bases and J by 1 base, with 6 bases of the junction left unmatched. The CDR3 loop reads CASSSFSGASYNEQFF. CDR3 sequence (DNA): TGTGCCAGCAGTTCCTTTAGCGGGGCGTCCTACAATGAGCAGTTCTTC.

The chain joins TRBV5-4 to TRBJ2-3; 7 nucleotides line up with TRBD2. CDR1 and CDR2 from the germline V gene are SGHNT and YYREEE (reference sequence). V shed 1 base and J 0 bases; nucleotides not matched to a gene: 14. The CDR3 runs to 19 residues. As DNA, the CDR3 is TGTGCCAGCAGCTTGTATATGAGGCTAGCGGAACTAAGCACAGATACGCAGTATTTT. Its protein is CASSLYMRLAELSTDTQYF.